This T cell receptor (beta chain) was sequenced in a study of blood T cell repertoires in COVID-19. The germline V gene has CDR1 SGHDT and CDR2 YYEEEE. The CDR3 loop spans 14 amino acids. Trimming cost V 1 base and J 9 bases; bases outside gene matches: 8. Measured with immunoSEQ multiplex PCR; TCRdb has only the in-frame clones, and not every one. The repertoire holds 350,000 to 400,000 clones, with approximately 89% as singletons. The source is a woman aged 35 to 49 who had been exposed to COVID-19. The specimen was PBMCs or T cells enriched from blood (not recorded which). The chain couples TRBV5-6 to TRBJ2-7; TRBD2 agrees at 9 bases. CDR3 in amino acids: CASSLWREGLGQYF. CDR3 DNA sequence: TGTGCCAGCAGCTTGTGGCGGGAGGGCCTAGGGCAGTACTTC.